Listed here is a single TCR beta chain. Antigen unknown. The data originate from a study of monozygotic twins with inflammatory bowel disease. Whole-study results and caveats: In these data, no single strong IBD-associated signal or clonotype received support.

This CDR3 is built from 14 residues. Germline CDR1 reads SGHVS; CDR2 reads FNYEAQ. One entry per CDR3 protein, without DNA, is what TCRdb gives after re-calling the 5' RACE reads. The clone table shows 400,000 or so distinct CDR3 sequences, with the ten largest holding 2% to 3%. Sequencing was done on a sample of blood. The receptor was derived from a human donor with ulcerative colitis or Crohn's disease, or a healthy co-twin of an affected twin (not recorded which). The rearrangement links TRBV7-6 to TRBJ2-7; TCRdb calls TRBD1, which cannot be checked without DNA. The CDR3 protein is CASSLEGQGREQYF.